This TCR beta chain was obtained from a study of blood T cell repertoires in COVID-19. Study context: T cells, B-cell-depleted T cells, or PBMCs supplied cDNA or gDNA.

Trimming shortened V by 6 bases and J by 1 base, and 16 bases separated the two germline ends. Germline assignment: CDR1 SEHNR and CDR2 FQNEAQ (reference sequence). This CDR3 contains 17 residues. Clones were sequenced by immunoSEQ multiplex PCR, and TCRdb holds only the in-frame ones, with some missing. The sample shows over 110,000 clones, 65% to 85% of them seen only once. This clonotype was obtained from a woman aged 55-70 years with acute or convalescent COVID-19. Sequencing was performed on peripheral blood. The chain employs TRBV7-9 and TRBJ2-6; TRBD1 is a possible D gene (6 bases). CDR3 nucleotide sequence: TGTGCCAGCAGGGGGACACTCAGGGAGTCTGGGGCCAACGTCCTGACTTTC. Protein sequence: CASRGTLRESGANVLTF.